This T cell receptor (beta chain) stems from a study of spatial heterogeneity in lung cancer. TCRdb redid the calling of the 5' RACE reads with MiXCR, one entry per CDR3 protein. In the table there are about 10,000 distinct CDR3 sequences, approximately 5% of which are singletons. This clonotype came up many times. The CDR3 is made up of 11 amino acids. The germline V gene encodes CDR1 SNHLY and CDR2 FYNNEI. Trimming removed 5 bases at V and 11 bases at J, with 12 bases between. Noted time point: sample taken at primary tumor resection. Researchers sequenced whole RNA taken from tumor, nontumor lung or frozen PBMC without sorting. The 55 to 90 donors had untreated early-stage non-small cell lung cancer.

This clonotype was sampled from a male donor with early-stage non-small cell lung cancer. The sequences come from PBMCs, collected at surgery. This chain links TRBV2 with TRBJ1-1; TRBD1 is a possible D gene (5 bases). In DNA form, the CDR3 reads TGTGCCAGCAGTTTCCGGGACGAGGCTTTCTTT. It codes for CASSFRDEAFF.